Described below is a single T cell receptor (beta chain) sequence and its context. This record comes from a study of T-cell memory formation after mild COVID-19. This CDR3 has 11 amino acids. From germline, CDR1 is SEHNR and CDR2 FQNEAQ (reference sequence). V shed 5 bases and J shed 6 bases, with 8 bases lying between them. TCRdb independently ran MiXCR on the 5' RACE reads; one entry per CDR3 protein. The table includes about 110,000 distinct CDR3 sequences, 22% detected once. The sequenced material came from PBMCs or a T cell subset sorted from them (not recorded which). The chain couples TRBV7-9 to TRBJ2-7; D is uncertain. This sequence was found in a man aged 18 to 35 who had mild COVID-19 (a few samples of this study predate the infection). Cell type and time point are not known. CDR3 in DNA: TGTGCCAGCAGCCCAGTCGCCGAGCAGTACTTC. Its protein product is CASSPVAEQYF.